The present T cell receptor beta chain was sequenced within a study of response to subunit inactivated influenza vaccine. Regarding the study as a whole: Each seasonal influenza vaccination recruits few new T cells, the authors suggested.

MiXCR was run by TCRdb on the RT-PCR reads, yielding one entry per CDR3 protein. The sample has around 480,000 distinct CDR3 sequences; 9.5% to 12% are singletons. This clonotype was counted only a few times. What it binds is unknown. This specimen was PBMCs from blood, taken about 40 days after vaccination. This clonotype was obtained from a man aged 50 to 59 who received an inactivated influenza vaccine.

The CDR3 DNA follows: TGTGCCAGCACCACCGATTCTGGGGCCAACGTCCTGACTTTC. This encodes CASTTDSGANVLTF. The rearrangement links TRBV12-3 or TRBV12-4 to TRBJ2-6; D ambiguous. The CDR3 consists of 14 residues. V was shortened by 7 bases and J by 1 base, with 8 bases between the two germline ends.